This T cell receptor (beta chain) derives from a study of blood T cells in healthy people across ages. In regard to this clonotype: Its antigen is not identified.

V lost 5 bases, J lost 0 bases, and 8 bases lay in between. The CDR3 covers 14 residues. The germline V gene has CDR1 SGHRS and CDR2 YFSETQ. Overall study findings and caveats: Naive T cell percentage showed a strong correlation with the diversity of TCR beta.

A second PCR, run for about 7 to 12 cycles, used a sample-barcoded 5' primer plus a J-beta primer mix. TCRdb independently ran MiXCR on the 5' RACE reads; one entry per CDR3 protein. The sample records hundreds of thousands of distinct CDR3 sequences, around 20% being singletons. The source is a man between 65 and 85 years old in good health. The sequenced sample consisted of blood. The J gene is TRBJ2-2, the V gene TRBV5-1; D gene ambiguous. This chain's CDR3 is CASSWGTNTGELFF. The CDR3 coding sequence is TGCGCCAGCAGTTGGGGAACGAACACCGGGGAGCTGTTTTTT.